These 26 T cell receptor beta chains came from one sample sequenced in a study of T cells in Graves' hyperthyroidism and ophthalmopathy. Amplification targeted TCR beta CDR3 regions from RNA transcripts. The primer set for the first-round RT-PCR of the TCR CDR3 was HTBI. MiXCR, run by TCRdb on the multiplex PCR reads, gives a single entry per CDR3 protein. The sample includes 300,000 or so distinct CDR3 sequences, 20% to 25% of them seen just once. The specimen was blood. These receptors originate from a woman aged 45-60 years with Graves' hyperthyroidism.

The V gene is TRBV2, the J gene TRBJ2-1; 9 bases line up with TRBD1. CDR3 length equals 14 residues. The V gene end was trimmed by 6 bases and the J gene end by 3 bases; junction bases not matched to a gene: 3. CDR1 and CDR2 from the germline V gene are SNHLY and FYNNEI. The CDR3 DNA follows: TGTGCCAGCAGAGACAGGGGGAACTACAATGAGCAGTTCTTC. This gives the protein CASRDRGNYNEQFF.

CDR3 sequence reads: CASSPRTGGDEKLFF. In DNA, the CDR3 is TGTGCCAGCTCCCCTCGGACAGGGGGGGATGAAAAACTGTTTTTT. The rearrangement joins TRBV18 to TRBJ1-4, with 10 bases lining up with TRBD1. This CDR3 is built from 15 residues. Germline assignment: CDR1 KGHSH and CDR2 LQKENI. The V and J ends lost 6 bases and 6 bases, in that order; junction bases with no gene match: 7.

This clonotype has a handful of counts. CDR3 region: CASSRNRGEGQIYGYTF. The CDR3 region has the DNA TGTGCCAGCAGTAGAAATAGGGGTGAGGGACAGATCTATGGCTACACCTTC. This chain links TRBV7-2 with TRBJ1-2; TRBD1 aligns across 7 bases. The CDR3 sequence is 17 residues long. From germline, CDR1 is SGHTA and CDR2 FQGNSA. Trimming removed 6 bases from V and 4 bases from J; junction bases left unmatched: 17.

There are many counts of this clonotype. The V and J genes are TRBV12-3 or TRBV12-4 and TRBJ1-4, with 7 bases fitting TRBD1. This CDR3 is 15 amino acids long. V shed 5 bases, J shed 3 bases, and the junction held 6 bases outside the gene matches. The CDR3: CASSPSGTANEKLFF. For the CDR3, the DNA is TGTGCCAGCAGTCCATCCGGGACAGCTAATGAAAAACTGTTTTTT.

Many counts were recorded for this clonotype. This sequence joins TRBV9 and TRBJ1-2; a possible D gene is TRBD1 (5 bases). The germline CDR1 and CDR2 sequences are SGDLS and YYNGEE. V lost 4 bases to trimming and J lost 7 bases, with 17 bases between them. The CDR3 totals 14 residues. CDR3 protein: CASSSSGTSGGYTF. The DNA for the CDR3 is TGTGCCAGCAGCTCATCCGGGACCTCGGGTGGCTACACCTTC.

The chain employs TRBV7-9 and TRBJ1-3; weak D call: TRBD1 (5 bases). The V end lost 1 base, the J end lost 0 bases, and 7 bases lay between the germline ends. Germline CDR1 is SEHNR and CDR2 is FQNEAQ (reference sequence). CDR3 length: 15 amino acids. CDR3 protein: CASSLGTSSGNTIYF. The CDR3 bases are TGTGCCAGCAGCTTAGGGACAAGCTCTGGAAACACCATATATTTT.

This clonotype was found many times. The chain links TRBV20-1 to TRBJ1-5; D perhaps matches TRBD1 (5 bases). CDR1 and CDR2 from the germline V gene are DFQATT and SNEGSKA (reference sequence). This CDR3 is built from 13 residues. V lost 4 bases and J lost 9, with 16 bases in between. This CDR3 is CSAILISGAPQHF. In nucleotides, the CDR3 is TGCAGTGCTATCTTAATATCCGGGGCGCCCCAGCATTTT.

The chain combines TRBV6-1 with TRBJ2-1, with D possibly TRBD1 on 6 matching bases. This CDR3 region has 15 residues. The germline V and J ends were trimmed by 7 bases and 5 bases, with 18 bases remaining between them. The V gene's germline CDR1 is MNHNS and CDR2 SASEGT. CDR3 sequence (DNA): TGTGCCAGCAATGCCAGGGGTTGGTTAAACAATGAGCAGTTCTTC. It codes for CASNARGWLNNEQFF.

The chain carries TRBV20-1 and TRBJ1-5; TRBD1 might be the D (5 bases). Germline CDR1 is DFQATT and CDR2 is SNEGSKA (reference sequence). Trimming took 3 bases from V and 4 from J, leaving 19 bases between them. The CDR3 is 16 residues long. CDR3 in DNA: TGCAGTGCTAGTGTGTTGGGGCAGGGTTTAAATCAGCCCCAGCATTTT. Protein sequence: CSASVLGQGLNQPQHF.

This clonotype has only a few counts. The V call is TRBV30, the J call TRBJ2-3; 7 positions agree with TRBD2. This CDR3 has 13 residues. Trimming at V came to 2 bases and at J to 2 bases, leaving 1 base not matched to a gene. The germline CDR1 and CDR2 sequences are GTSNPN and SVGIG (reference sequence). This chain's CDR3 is CAWSSGVTDTQYF. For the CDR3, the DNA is TGTGCCTGGAGTAGCGGGGTCACAGATACGCAGTATTTT.

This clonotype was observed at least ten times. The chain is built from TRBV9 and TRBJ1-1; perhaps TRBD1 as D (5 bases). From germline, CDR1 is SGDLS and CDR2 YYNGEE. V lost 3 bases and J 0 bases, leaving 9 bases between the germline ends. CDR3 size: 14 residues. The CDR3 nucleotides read TGTGCCAGCAGCGCGGGACCGCTGAACACTGAAGCTTTCTTT. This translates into CASSAGPLNTEAFF.

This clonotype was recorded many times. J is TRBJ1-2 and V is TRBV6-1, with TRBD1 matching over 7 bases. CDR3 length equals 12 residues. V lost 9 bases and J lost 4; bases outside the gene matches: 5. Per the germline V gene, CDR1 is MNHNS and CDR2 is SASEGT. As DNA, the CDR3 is TGTGCCAGTGACAGGGCCTTCTATGGCTACACCTTC. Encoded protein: CASDRAFYGYTF.

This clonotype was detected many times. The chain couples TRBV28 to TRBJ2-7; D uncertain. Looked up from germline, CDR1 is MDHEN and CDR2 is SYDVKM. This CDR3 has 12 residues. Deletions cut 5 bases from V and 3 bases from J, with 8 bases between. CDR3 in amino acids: CASSQLDYEQYF. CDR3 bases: TGTGCCAGCAGTCAACTTGACTACGAGCAGTACTTC.

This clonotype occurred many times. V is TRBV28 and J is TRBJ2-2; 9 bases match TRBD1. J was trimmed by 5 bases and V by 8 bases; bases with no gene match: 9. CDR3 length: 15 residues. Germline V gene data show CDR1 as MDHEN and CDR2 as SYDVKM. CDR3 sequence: CASYRRDRVTGELFF. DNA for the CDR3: TGTGCCAGCTATCGTCGGGACAGGGTAACCGGGGAGCTGTTTTTT.

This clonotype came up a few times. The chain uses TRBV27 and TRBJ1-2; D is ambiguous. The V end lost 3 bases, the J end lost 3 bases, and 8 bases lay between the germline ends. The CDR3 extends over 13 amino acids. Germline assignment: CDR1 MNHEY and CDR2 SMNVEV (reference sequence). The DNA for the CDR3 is TGTGCCAGCAGTTTCTTCTCTGACTATGGCTACACCTTC. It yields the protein CASSFFSDYGYTF.

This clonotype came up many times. CDR3: CAWSVKSNQPQHF. The CDR3 coding sequence is TGTGCCTGGAGTGTTAAGAGTAATCAGCCCCAGCATTTT. This chain links TRBV30 with TRBJ1-5; no definite D call. The V end lost 0 bases, the J end lost 4 bases, and 7 bases lay between the germline ends. The CDR3 contains 13 residues. Germline CDR1 and CDR2: GTSNPN and SVGIG (reference sequence).

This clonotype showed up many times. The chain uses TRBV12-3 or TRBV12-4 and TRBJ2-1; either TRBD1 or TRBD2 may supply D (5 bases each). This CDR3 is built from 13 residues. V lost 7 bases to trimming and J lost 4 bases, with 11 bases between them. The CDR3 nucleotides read TGTGCCAGCACCCCTTGGGGGTACAATGAGCAGTTCTTC. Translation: CASTPWGYNEQFF.

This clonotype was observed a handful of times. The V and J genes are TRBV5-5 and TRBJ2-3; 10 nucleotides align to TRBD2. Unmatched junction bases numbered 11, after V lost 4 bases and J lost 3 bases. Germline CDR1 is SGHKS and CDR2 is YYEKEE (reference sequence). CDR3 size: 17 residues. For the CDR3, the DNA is TGTGCCAGCAGCGGATCGAGCGGGGGGGTACCTACAGATACGCAGTATTTT. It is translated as CASSGSSGGVPTDTQYF.

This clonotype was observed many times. The CDR3, as DNA: TGTGCCAGCAGCCCGACGGGGGGGCTGGATGGCTACACCTTC. Encoded protein: CASSPTGGLDGYTF. V usage is TRBV3-1 and J usage is TRBJ1-2; TRBD1 might be the D (6 bases). Per the germline V gene, CDR1 is LGHDT and CDR2 is YNNKEL (reference sequence). The CDR3 runs to 14 residues. Trimming shortened V by 4 bases and J by 6 bases, and 15 bases separated the two germline ends.

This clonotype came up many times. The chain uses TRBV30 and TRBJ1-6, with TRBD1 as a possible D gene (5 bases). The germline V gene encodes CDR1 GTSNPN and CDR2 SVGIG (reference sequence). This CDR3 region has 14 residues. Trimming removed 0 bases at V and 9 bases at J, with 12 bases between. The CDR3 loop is CAWSVQGEGSPLHF. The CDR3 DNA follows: TGTGCCTGGAGTGTACAAGGGGAAGGTTCACCCCTCCACTTT.

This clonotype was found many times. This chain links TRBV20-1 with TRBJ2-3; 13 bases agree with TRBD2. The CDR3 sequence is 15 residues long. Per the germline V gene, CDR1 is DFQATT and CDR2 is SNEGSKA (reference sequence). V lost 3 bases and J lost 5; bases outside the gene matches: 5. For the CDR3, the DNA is TGCAGTGCTAGGGTACTAGCGGGAGGGGGAGATACGCAGTATTTT. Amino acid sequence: CSARVLAGGGDTQYF.

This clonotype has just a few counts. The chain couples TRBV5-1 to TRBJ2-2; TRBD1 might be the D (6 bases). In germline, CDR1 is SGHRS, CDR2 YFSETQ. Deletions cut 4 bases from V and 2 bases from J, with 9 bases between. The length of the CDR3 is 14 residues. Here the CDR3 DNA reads TGCGCCAGCAGCCAGGACAGTAACACCGGGGAGCTGTTTTTT. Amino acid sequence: CASSQDSNTGELFF.

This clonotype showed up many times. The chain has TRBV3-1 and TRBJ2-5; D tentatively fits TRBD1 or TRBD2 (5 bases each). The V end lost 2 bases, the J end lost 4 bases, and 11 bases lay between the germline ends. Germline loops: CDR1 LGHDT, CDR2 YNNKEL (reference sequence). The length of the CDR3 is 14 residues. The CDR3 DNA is TGTGCCAGCAGCCAAAGAGGGACGCGAGAGACCCAGTACTTC. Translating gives CASSQRGTRETQYF.

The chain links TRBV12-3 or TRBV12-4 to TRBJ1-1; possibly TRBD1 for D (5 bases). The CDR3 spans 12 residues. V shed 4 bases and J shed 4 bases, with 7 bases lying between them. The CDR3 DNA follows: TGTGCCAGCAGTTGGGGGAGCACTGAAGCTTTCTTT. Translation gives CASSWGSTEAFF.

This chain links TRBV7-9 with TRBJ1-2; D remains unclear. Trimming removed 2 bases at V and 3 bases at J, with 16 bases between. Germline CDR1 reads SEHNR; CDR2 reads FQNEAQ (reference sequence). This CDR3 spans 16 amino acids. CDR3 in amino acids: CASSLSLQGDYYGYTF. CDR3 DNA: TGTGCCAGCAGCTTATCTCTTCAAGGTGACTACTATGGCTACACCTTC.

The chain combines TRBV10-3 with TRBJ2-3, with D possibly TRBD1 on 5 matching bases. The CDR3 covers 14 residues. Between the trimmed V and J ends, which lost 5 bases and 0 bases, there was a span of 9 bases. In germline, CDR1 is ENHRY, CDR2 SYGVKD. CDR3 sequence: CAISFPGSTDTQYF. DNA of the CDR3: TGTGCCATCAGTTTTCCAGGGAGCACAGATACGCAGTATTTT.